Listed here are 2 T cell receptor beta chains from one sample, sequenced in a study of T cell responses to AZD1222 COVID-19 vaccine. Method: immunoSEQ multiplex PCR; TCRdb's copy keeps in-frame clones and lacks some. The sample includes about 120,000 clones, about 92% seen only once; the top ten take less than 6%. Source: peripheral blood, taken 28 days after the second AZD1222 dose. All receptors derive from an adult who received the AZD1222 COVID-19 vaccine.

The chain is built from TRBV4-1 and TRBJ2-7, with 9 positions matching TRBD2. The CDR3 is made up of 17 amino acids. Trimming cost V 0 bases and J 2 bases; bases outside gene matches: 8. The germline CDR1 and CDR2 sequences are MGHRA and YSYEKL. CDR3: CASSQDRERGATYEQYF. The CDR3 coding sequence is TGCGCCAGCAGCCAAGATCGGGAGCGGGGGGCCACCTACGAGCAGTACTTC.

The chain employs TRBV19 and TRBJ2-3, with TRBD2 identical over 9 bases. The CDR3 contains 18 residues. Unmatched junction bases numbered 13, after V lost 5 bases and J lost 1 base. CDR1 is LNHDA and CDR2 is SQIVND in the germline V gene (reference sequence). CDR3: CASSSLPTSGLGTDTQYF. The CDR3, as DNA: TGTGCCAGTAGTTCTCTACCGACTAGCGGTTTGGGCACAGATACGCAGTATTTT.